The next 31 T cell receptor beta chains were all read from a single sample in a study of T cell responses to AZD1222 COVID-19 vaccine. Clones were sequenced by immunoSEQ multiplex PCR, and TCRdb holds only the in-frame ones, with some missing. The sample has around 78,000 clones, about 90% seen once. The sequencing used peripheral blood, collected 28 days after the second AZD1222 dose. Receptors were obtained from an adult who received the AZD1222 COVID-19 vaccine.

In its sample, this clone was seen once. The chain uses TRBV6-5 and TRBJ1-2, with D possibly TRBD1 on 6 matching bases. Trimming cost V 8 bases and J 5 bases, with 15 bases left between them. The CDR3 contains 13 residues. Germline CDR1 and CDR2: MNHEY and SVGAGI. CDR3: CASVTGFWYGYTF. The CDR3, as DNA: TGTGCCAGCGTCACAGGGTTTTGGTATGGCTACACCTTC.

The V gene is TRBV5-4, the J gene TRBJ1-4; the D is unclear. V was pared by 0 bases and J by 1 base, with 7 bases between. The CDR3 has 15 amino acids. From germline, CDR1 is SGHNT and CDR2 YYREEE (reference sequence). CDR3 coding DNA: TGTGCCAGCAGCTTGGGAGGCAGAACTAATGAAAAACTGTTTTTT. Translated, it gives CASSLGGRTNEKLFF.

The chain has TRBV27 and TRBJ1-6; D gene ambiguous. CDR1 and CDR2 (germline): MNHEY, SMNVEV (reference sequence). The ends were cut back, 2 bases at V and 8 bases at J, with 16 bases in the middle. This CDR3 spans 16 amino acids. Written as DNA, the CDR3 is TGTGCCAGCAGTTTAACCGGGGATCCCGCACATTCACCCCTCCACTTT. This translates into CASSLTGDPAHSPLHF.

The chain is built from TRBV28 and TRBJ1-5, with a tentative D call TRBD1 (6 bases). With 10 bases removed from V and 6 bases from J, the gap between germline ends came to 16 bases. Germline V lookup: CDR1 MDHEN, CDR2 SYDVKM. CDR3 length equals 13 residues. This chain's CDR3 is CATQGGIRQPQHF. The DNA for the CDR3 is TGTGCCACGCAAGGGGGTATTCGTCAGCCCCAGCATTTT.

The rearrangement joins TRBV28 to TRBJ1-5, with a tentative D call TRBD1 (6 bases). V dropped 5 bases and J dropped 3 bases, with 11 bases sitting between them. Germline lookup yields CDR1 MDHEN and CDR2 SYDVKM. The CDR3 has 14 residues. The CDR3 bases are TGTGCCAGCAGTCTACAGGGTCCCAATCAGCCCCAGCATTTT. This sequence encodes CASSLQGPNQPQHF.

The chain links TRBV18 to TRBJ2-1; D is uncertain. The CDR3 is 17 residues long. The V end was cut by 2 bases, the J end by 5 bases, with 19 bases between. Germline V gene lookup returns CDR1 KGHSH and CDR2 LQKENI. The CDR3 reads CASSPRSPGTLDNEQFF. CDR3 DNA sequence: TGTGCCAGCTCACCAAGATCCCCCGGAACGCTAGACAATGAGCAGTTCTTC.

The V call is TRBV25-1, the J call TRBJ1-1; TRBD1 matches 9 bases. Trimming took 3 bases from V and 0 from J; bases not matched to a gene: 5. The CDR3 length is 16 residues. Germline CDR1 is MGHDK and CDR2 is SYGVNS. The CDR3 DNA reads TGTGCCAGCAGTGATAGGGACAGGGCCATGAACACTGAAGCTTTCTTT. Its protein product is CASSDRDRAMNTEAFF.

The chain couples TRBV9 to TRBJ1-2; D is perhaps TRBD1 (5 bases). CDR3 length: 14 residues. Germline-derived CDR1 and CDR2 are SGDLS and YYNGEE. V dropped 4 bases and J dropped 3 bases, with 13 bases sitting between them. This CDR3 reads CASSMDIEHYGYTF. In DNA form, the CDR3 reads TGTGCCAGCAGCATGGACATAGAACACTATGGCTACACCTTC.

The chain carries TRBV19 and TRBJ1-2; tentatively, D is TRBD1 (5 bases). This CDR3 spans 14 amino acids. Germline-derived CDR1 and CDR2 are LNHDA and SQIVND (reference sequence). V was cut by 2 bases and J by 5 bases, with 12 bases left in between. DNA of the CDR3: TGTGCCAGTAGTATATTAGGGCAGGGTTATGGCTACACCTTC. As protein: CASSILGQGYGYTF.

The CDR3 DNA reads as TGTGCCAGTAGTATCAGAGCAAGCGGGGTTAACTACGAGCAGTACTTC. This translates into CASSIRASGVNYEQYF. The gene calls are TRBV19 and TRBJ2-7, with TRBD2 matching over 7 bases. CDR3 length: 16 residues. V lost 3 bases, J lost 3 bases, and 11 bases stayed unmatched. Germline loops: CDR1 LNHDA, CDR2 SQIVND (reference sequence).

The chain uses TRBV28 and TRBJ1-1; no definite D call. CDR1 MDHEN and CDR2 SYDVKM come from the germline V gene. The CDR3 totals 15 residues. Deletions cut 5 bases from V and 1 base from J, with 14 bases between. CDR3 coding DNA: TGTGCCAGCAGTACTTACCTAGGAAGGAACACTGAAGCTTTCTTT. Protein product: CASSTYLGRNTEAFF.

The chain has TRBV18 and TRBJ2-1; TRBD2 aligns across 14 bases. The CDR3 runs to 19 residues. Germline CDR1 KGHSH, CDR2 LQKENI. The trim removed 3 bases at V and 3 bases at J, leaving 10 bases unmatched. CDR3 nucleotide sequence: TGTGCCAGCTCACCCATCTCGGGACTAGCGGGGGTTAACTACAATGAGCAGTTCTTC. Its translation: CASSPISGLAGVNYNEQFF. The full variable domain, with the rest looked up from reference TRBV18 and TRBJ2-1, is NAGVMQNPRHLVRRRGQEARLRCSPMKGHSHVYWYRQLPEEGLKFMVYLQKENIIDESGMPKERFSAEFPKEGPSILRIQQVVRGDSAAYFCASSPISGLAGVNYNEQFFGPGTRLTVL.

The CDR3 sequence: CASSEAFGRGQETQYF. CDR3 bases: TGTGCCAGCAGTGAAGCTTTCGGCCGGGGTCAAGAGACCCAGTACTTC. This rearrangement joins TRBV6-1 to TRBJ2-5; a possible D gene is TRBD2 (5 bases). Germline loops: CDR1 MNHNS, CDR2 SASEGT. Deletions cut 0 bases from V and 2 bases from J, with 13 bases between. The CDR3 is made up of 16 amino acids.

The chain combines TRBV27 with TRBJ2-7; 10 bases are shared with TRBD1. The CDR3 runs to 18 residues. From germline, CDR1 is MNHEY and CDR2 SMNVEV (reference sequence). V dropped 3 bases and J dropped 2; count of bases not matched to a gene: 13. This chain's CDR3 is CASSFTGQGYRGAYEQYF. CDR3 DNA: TGTGCCAGCAGTTTCACGGGACAGGGGTATCGAGGGGCCTACGAGCAGTACTTC.

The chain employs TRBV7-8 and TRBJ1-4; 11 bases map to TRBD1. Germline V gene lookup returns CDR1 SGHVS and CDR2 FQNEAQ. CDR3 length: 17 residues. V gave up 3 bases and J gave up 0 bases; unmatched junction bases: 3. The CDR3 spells CASSFGTGGATNEKLFF. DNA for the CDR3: TGTGCCAGCAGCTTCGGGACAGGGGGGGCAACTAATGAAAAACTGTTTTTT.

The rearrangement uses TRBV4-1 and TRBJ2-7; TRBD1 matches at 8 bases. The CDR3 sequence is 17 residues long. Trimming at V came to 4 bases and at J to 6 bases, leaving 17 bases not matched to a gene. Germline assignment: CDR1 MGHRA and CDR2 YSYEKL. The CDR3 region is CASSPGQARRPQGEQYF. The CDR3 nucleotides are TGCGCCAGCAGCCCGGGACAGGCGCGAAGACCACAAGGCGAGCAGTACTTC.

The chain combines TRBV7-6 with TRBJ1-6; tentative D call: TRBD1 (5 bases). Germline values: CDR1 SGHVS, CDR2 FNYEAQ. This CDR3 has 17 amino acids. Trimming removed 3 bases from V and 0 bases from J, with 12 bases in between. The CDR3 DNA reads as TGTGCCAGCAGCTTGCAGGGAGTAAGCTCCTATAATTCACCCCTCCACTTT. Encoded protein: CASSLQGVSSYNSPLHF.

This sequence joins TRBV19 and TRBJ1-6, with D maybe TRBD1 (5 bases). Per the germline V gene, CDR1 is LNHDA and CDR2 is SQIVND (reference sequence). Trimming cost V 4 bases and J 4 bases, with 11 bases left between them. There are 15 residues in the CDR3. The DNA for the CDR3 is TGTGCCAGTAGTAAGGGACCGCTTTATAATTCACCCCTCCACTTT. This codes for CASSKGPLYNSPLHF.

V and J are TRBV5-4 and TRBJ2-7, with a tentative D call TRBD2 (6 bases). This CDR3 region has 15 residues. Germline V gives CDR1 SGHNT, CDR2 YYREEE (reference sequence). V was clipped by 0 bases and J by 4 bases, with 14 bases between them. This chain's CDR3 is CASSLGGTEGYEQYF. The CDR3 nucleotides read TGTGCCAGCAGCTTGGGCGGGACGGAGGGTTACGAGCAGTACTTC.

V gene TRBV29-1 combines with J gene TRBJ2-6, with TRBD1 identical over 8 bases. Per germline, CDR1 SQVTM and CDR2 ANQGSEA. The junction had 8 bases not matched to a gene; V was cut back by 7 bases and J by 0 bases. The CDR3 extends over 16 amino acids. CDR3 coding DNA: TGCAGCGCCGCGACAGGGGCCAGCTCTGGGGCCAACGTCCTGACTTTC. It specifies CSAATGASSGANVLTF. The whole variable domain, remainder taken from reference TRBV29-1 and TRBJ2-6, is SAVISQKPSRDICQRGTSLTIQCQVDSQVTMMFWYRQQPGQSLTLIATANQGSEATYESGFVIDKFPISRPNLTFSTLTVSNMSPEDSSIYLCSAATGASSGANVLTFGAGSRLTVL.

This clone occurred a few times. CDR3: CAISRQAYEQYF. The CDR3, as DNA: TGTGCCATCAGCCGACAGGCCTACGAGCAGTACTTC. This chain links TRBV10-3 with TRBJ2-7; the D gene is possibly TRBD1 (6 bases). Germline V lookup: CDR1 ENHRY, CDR2 SYGVKD. Deletions cut 6 bases from V and 2 bases from J, with 8 bases between. This CDR3 is 12 amino acids long.

The CDR3 reads CASSYDGLNTIYF. In DNA, the CDR3 is TGTGCCAGCAGTTACGACGGACTGAACACCATATATTTT. V usage is TRBV6-2 or TRBV6-3 and J usage is TRBJ1-3; unclear D gene. The V gene lost 2 bases and the J gene lost 7 bases, with 9 bases spanning the gap. Germline lookup yields CDR1 MNHEY and CDR2 SVGEGT. The CDR3 has 13 residues.

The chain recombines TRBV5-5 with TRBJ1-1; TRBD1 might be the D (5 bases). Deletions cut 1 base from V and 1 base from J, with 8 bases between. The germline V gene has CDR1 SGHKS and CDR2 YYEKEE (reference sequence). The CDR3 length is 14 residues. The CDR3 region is CASSLFRANTEAFF. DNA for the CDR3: TGTGCCAGCAGCTTGTTCAGGGCGAACACTGAAGCTTTCTTT.

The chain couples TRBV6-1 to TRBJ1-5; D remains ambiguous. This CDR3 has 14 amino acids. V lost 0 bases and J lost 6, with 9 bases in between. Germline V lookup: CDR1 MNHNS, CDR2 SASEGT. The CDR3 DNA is TGTGCCAGCAGTGAAGCGAAAGGTAGTCAGCCCCAGCATTTT. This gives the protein CASSEAKGSQPQHF.

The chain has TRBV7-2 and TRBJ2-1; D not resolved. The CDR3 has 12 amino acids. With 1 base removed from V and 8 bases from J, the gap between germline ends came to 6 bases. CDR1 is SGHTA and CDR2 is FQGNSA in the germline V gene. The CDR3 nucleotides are TGTGCCAGCAGCTTAGTATTCTATGAGCAGTTCTTC. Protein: CASSLVFYEQFF.

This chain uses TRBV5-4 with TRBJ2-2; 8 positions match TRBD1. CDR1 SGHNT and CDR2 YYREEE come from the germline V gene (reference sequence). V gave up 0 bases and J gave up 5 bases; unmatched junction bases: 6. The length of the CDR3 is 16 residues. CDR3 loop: CASSLGGRGRTGELFF. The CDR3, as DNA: TGTGCCAGCAGCTTGGGGGGCAGGGGGCGAACCGGGGAGCTGTTTTTT.

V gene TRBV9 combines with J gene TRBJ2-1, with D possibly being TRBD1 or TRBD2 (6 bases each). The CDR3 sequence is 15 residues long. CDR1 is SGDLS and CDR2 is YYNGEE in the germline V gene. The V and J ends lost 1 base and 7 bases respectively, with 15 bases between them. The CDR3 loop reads CASSVWGAGVNEQFF. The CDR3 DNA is TGTGCCAGCAGCGTATGGGGGGCTGGGGTAAATGAGCAGTTCTTC.

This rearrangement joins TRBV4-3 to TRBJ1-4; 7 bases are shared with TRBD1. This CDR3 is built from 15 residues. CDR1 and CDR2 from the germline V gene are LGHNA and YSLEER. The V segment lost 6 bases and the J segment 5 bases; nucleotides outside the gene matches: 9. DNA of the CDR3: TGCGCCAGCAGTTTTGGTACAGGGGTAAATGAAAAACTGTTTTTT. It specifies CASSFGTGVNEKLFF.

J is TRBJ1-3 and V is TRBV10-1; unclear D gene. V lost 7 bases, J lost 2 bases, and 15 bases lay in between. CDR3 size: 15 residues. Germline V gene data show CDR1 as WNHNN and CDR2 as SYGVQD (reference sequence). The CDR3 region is CASKRTGNPGNTIYF. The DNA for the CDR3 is TGCGCCAGCAAAAGGACCGGGAATCCTGGAAACACCATATATTTT.

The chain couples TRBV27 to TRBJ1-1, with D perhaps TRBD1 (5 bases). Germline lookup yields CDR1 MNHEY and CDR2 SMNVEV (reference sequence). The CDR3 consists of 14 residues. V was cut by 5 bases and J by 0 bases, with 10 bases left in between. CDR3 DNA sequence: TGTGCCAGCAGTCAACGGGGGTTGAACACTGAAGCTTTCTTT. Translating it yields CASSQRGLNTEAFF.

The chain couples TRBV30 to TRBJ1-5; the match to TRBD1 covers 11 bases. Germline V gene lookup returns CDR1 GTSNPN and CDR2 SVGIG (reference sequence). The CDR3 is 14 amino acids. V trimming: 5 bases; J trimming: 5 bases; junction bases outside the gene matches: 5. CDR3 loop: CAWGTGGFDQPQHF. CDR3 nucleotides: TGTGCCTGGGGGACAGGGGGATTCGATCAGCCCCAGCATTTT.